Described below is a single T cell receptor beta chain sequence and its context. Its antigen is unknown. TCRdb keeps only in-frame clones here, not all; method: immunoSEQ multiplex PCR. The sample has roughly 130,000 clones; 80% are singletons. This entry is derived from a study of a mutant IDH1 vaccine in newly diagnosed glioma. Overall study context: Before enrollment, the patients had been treated with radiotherapy alone, temozolomide alone, or both together. Most of them had received both.

From germline, CDR1 is SQVTM and CDR2 ANQGSEA. The J segment lost 3 bases and the V segment lost 2 bases, leaving 7 bases of the junction unmatched. This CDR3 region has 15 residues. Time point noted: week 11, during vaccination. Vaccination comprised doses that each held 300 ug of mutant IDH1 20-mer peptide, plus topical imiquimod. The clonotype comes from a man in his forties with glioma. The sample consisted of PBMCs, taken from a glioma patient whose treatment included an IDH1 peptide vaccine. The V call is TRBV29-1, the J call TRBJ2-3, with TRBD2 matching 8 bases. CDR3 sequence: CSVESGGGLTDTQYF. CDR3 coding DNA: TGCAGCGTTGAATCGGGCGGGGGGCTTACAGATACGCAGTATTTT.